The following is a T cell receptor (beta chain) sequence with its context. What it recognizes is unknown. These data come from a study of identical twins. cDNA carried unique molecular identifiers, and a universal primer site was added by template switching. TCRdb reanalysed the 5' RACE reads using MiXCR and keeps one entry per CDR3 protein. The sample includes 310,000 or so distinct CDR3 sequences, under 9% seen only once; the top ten take approximately 2.1%. Germline CDR1 LGHDT, CDR2 YNNKEL (reference sequence). The length of the CDR3 is 15 residues. V was cut by 4 bases and J by 0 bases, with 10 bases left in between. Findings and limits, study-wide: Within monozygotic twins, out-of-frame TCR alpha sharing was underestimated by the models. Excess twin sharing in beta out-of-frame sequences was weaker.

This sample was shared with a second study, whose subject was yellow fever vaccine responses in identical twins. That work states: Twins reportedly showed a vaccine T cell response that seemed partly convergent and partly personalized.

The material sequenced was memory (CD45RO+) T cells sorted from blood. The sequence was collected from a woman younger than 30 in good health. This sequence joins TRBV3-1 and TRBJ1-5, with D possibly being TRBD1 (6 bases). Here the CDR3 reads CASSRTAYSNQPQHF. The CDR3 nucleotides are TGTGCCAGCAGCCGGACAGCGTATAGCAATCAGCCCCAGCATTTT.